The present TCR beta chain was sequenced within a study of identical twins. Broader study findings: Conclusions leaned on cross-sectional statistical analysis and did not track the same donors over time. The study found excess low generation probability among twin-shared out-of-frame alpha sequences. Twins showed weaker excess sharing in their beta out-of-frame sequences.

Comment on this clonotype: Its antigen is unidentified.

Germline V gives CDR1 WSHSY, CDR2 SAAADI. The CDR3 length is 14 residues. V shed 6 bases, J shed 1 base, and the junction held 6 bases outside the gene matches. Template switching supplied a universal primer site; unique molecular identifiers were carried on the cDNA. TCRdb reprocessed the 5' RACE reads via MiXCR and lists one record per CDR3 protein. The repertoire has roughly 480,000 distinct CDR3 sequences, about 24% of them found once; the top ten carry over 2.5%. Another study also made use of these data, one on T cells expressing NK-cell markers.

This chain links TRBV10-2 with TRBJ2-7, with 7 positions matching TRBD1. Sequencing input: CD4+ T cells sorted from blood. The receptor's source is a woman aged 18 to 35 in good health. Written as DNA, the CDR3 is TGCGCCAGCAGACGGACAGGTCTATCCTACGAGCAGTACTTC. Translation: CASRRTGLSYEQYF.